This is a list of T cell receptor beta chains from one sample in a study of T cell repertoires in aging, cancer and after chemotherapy. Each CDR3 protein gets one entry after TCRdb re-called the multiplex PCR reads with MiXCR. The profile shows 15,000 to 20,000 distinct CDR3 sequences, over 35% of them singletons. Sequenced material: blood. All receptors derive from a human donor with a solid tumor. CDR3s include the opening cysteine and the closing phenylalanine or tryptophan. Each record gives: J gene, V gene, clone size, D gene, CDR3 DNA, CDR3 protein. D genes are given only for firm matches. Some rows have no size entry. The others give once, few or many, or a class for an expanded clone.

>TRBJ1-1|TRBV9|few|TRBD1
TGTGCCAGCAGGCCTCCGGGGACAGAGAACACTGAAGCTTTCTTT
CASRPPGTENTEAFF
>TRBJ2-7|TRBV5-5|few|.
TGTGCCAGCAGCCCTTACGGGACGGCGGCGAACGAGCAGTACTTC
CASSPYGTAANEQYF
>TRBJ2-1|TRBV19|.|.
TGTGCCAGTGGTTTGAGTACCTACAATGAGCAGTTCTTC
CASGLSTYNEQFF
>TRBJ1-1|TRBV18|.|TRBD1
TGTGCCAGCTCTCCAGGGGGTAACACTGAAGCTTTCTTT
CASSPGGNTEAFF
>TRBJ1-3|TRBV19|few|.
TGTGCCAGTAGTATCGGGAACTCTGGAAACACCATATATTTT
CASSIGNSGNTIYF
>TRBJ2-3|TRBV5-6|few|.
TGTGCCAGCAGCTTGGACGAACAGGGTGATACGCAGTATTTT
CASSLDEQGDTQYF
>TRBJ1-4|TRBV11-2|.|.
TGTGCCAGCAGCCCCGAGTACAGGGCACGGGAAAAACTGTTTTTT
CASSPEYRAREKLFF
>TRBJ2-3|TRBV6-2/TRBV6-3|medium-sized|.
TGTGCCAGCAGGGGGTTTAGCACAGATACGCAGTATTTT
CASRGFSTDTQYF
>TRBJ2-3|TRBV5-1|.|.
TGCGCCAGCAGCTTGGTGCCCGGAGGCACAGATACGCAGTATTTT
CASSLVPGGTDTQYF
>TRBJ1-6|TRBV6-5|few|.
TGTGCCAGCAGTTACTCGTGGGGCGGTAATTCACCCCTCCACTTT
CASSYSWGGNSPLHF
>TRBJ2-2|TRBV4-3|.|.
TGCGCCAGCATCCCACAACGGACGGGGGCTTTGACGAACACCGGGGAGCTGTTTTTT
CASIPQRTGALTNTGELFF
>TRBJ1-2|TRBV19|.|.
TGTGTCAGTAGTTTCGGGACCCTGAACTATGGCTACACCTTC
CVSSFGTLNYGYTF
>TRBJ1-6|TRBV11-2|.|.
TGTGCCAGCAGCGGAGGGGGTAATTCACCCCTCCACTTT
CASSGGGNSPLHF
>TRBJ2-3|TRBV2|.|.
TGTGCCAGCAGTTCCACCGGGCGCCCTGCTCACGGGCAGTATTTT
CASSSTGRPAHGQYF
>TRBJ2-1|TRBV6-6|.|TRBD2
TGTGCCAGCAGTTACACGACTAGCGGGGGGGACTACAATGAGCAGTTCTTC
CASSYTTSGGDYNEQFF
>TRBJ2-5|TRBV6-1|medium-sized|.
TGTGCCAGCAGTTGGACAGTCGAAGAGACCCAGTACTTC
CASSWTVEETQYF
>TRBJ2-3|TRBV7-2|few|.
TGTGCCAGCAGCTTAGACACCGGACCCCTAGATACGCAGTATTTT
CASSLDTGPLDTQYF
>TRBJ1-1|TRBV11-1|.|.
TGTGCCAGCAGCTTAGGCGAGAACACTGAAGCTTTCTTT
CASSLGENTEAFF
>TRBJ2-7|TRBV30|.|.
TGTGCCTACTGGAGTCAAGGGGCCGAGCAGTACTTC
CAYWSQGAEQYF
>TRBJ1-3|TRBV5-4|.|.
TGTGCCAGCAGCCATATGGACATTGGCTCTGGAAACACCATATATTTT
CASSHMDIGSGNTIYF
>TRBJ1-5|TRBV7-2|once|TRBD1
TGTGCCAGCAGCACCGGGACAGGGGAACAGCCCCAGCATTTT
CASSTGTGEQPQHF
>TRBJ2-5|TRBV7-9|.|.
TGTGCCAGCAGCCCGCCCGGACCCCAAGAGACCCAGTACTTC
CASSPPGPQETQYF
>TRBJ1-2|TRBV27|medium-sized|.
TGTGCCAGCAGTCTACAGGCTAACTATGGCTACACCTTC
CASSLQANYGYTF
>TRBJ2-2|TRBV24-1|.|TRBD1
TGTGCCACCAGTGATTTACCCGGGACAGGGGTCACCGGGGAGCTGTTTTTT
CATSDLPGTGVTGELFF
>TRBJ1-6|TRBV30|medium-sized|.
TGTGCCGGGAAAGGAGGTAGCTCCTATAATTCACCCCTCCACTTT
CAGKGGSSYNSPLHF
>TRBJ2-7|TRBV7-9|.|.
TGTGCCAGCAGCTTAGTAATGGGTGGGTACTACGAGCAGTACTTC
CASSLVMGGYYEQYF
>TRBJ2-1|TRBV5-5|once|TRBD2
TGCGCCAGCAGCTTGGCTCTTGCGGGGGGCTCCTACAATGAGCAGTTCTTC
CASSLALAGGSYNEQFF
>TRBJ2-1|TRBV10-3|few|TRBD2
TGTGCCATCAGTGTAGTAGCGGGAGGACATGAGCAGTTCTTC
CAISVVAGGHEQFF
>TRBJ2-1|TRBV19|.|TRBD2
TGTGCCAGTAGGGAACTAGCGGGGGGTGACAATGAGCAGTTCTTC
CASRELAGGDNEQFF
>TRBJ2-1|TRBV28|.|.
TGTGCCAGCAGTTCCGCTGGGCGGTCCTACAATGAGCAGTTCTTC
CASSSAGRSYNEQFF
>TRBJ2-5|TRBV30|few|.
TGTGCCTGGAGGATACAGGGACGAAAGACCCAGTACTTC
CAWRIQGRKTQYF
>TRBJ1-2|TRBV10-3|few|.
TGTGCCAACGCCGACGGAGACGATGGCTACACCTTC
CANADGDDGYTF
>TRBJ2-7|TRBV20-1|.|TRBD2
TGCAGTGCTAGAATGGGACTAGCGGGAACCTACGAGCAGTACTTC
CSARMGLAGTYEQYF
>TRBJ2-3|TRBV7-2|.|.
TGTGCCAGCAGCTTGCGACAGGAAAGCTATACGCAGTATTTT
CASSLRQESYTQYF
>TRBJ2-2|TRBV10-3|.|.
TGTGCCATCAGTGGGGGGGCCGGCGGCGGGGAGCTGTTTTTT
CAISGGAGGGELFF
>TRBJ1-3|TRBV30|few|TRBD1
TGTGCCTGGAGGACAGGGGGCGCGGAGGGAAACACCATATATTTT
CAWRTGGAEGNTIYF
>TRBJ2-7|TRBV7-6|few|.
TGTGCCAGCAGCACCCCGGCTAGCGAATCCTACGAGCAGTACTTC
CASSTPASESYEQYF
>TRBJ2-1|TRBV12-3/TRBV12-4|.|TRBD1
TGTGCCAGCAGCCGGGACAGGGGATTCTACAATGAGCAGTTCTTC
CASSRDRGFYNEQFF
>TRBJ1-4|TRBV5-6|.|.
TGCGCCAGCAGCTTCGGACAGTTTAATGAAAAACTGTTTTTT
CASSFGQFNEKLFF
>TRBJ1-2|TRBV19|medium-sized|TRBD1
TGTGCCAGTAGTAGGACAGGGGATAACTATGGCTACACCTTC
CASSRTGDNYGYTF
>TRBJ2-6|TRBV7-9|once|.
TGTGCCAGCAGCCCCACCCTTGGGGCCAACGTCCTGACTTTC
CASSPTLGANVLTF